This passage covers 18 T cell receptor beta chains from one sample sequenced in a study of T cell changes during pregnancy in multiple sclerosis. The table came from immunoSEQ multiplex PCR; TCRdb's copy has only in-frame clones and leaves some out. The data show 40,000 or so clones, about 88% seen once. The sequenced sample was CD8+ T cells from peripheral blood mononuclear cells, obtained in the first trimester of pregnancy. The receptors originated from a female donor with multiple sclerosis, enrolled in a pregnancy study.

This chain uses TRBV1 with TRBJ1-3. TRBV1 is shown as a pseudogene. The CDR3 length is 17 residues. The CDR3 here is CTSSQDRRARSGNTIYF. CDR3 bases: TGCACCAGCAGCCAAGATCGGAGGGCACGCTCTGGAAACACCATATATTTT.

The chain has TRBV27 and TRBJ2-5; TRBD1 might be the D (5 bases). This CDR3 contains 13 residues. V was trimmed by 3 bases and J by 5 bases, leaving 10 bases between them. CDR1 and CDR2 (germline): MNHEY, SMNVEV (reference sequence). The CDR3 spells CASSLAGLETQYF. The DNA for the CDR3 is TGTGCCAGCAGTTTGGCAGGGCTTGAGACCCAGTACTTC.

This clone was seen only once. The V gene is TRBV19, the J gene TRBJ2-7; 8 positions match TRBD2. With 3 bases clipped from V and 1 base from J, the junction kept 2 bases outside the gene matches. This CDR3 region has 14 residues. Per the germline V gene, CDR1 is LNHDA and CDR2 is SQIVND (reference sequence). The CDR3 is CASSITSGSYEQYF. CDR3 nucleotide sequence: TGTGCCAGTAGTATTACTAGCGGATCCTACGAGCAGTACTTC.

The rearrangement joins TRBV29-1 to TRBJ2-1, with TRBD1 matching 7 bases. The V gene end was trimmed by 4 bases and the J gene end by 8 bases; junction bases not matched to a gene: 17. The CDR3 spans 16 residues. Germline CDR1 reads SQVTM; CDR2 reads ANQGSEA. The CDR3: CSVGVYSGTEAHEQFF. CDR3 nucleotides: TGCAGCGTTGGAGTTTATAGTGGGACAGAAGCCCATGAGCAGTTCTTC.

The chain uses TRBV6-1 and TRBJ2-1; no definite D call. Germline-derived CDR1 and CDR2 are MNHNS and SASEGT. V lost 9 bases to trimming and J lost 10 bases, with 13 bases between them. The CDR3 consists of 11 residues. The CDR3 loop is CASLIAWEQFF. In DNA, the CDR3 is TGTGCCAGTCTCATTGCGTGGGAGCAGTTCTTC.

This chain connects TRBV10-2 to TRBJ2-6; 10 nucleotides agree with TRBD1. The CDR3 sequence is 18 residues long. The germline V gene encodes CDR1 WSHSY and CDR2 SAAADI. J lost 4 bases, V lost 3 bases, and 9 bases had no gene match. This CDR3 reads CASSDRDRGRLGANVLTF. Written as DNA, the CDR3 is TGCGCCAGCAGTGACCGAGACAGGGGGCGGTTGGGGGCCAACGTCCTGACTTTC.

V is TRBV7-6 and J is TRBJ1-2, with D possibly TRBD1 on 5 matching bases. The length of the CDR3 is 13 residues. V lost 4 bases and J lost 4, with 10 bases in between. Germline V lookup: CDR1 SGHVS, CDR2 FNYEAQ. In nucleotides, the CDR3 is TGTGCCAGCAGCTCGACAGTTAGCTATGGCTACACCTTC. It codes for CASSSTVSYGYTF.

This chain joins TRBV7-2 and TRBJ1-3, with TRBD1 matching 12 bases. Germline CDR1 reads SGHTA; CDR2 reads FQGNSA. This CDR3 region has 15 residues. Trimming removed 2 bases from V and 8 bases from J; junction bases left unmatched: 4. CDR3 in amino acids: CASSLLGQGADTIYF. The CDR3, as DNA: TGTGCCAGCAGCTTATTGGGACAGGGGGCGGACACCATATATTTT.

This clone was seen a single time. The rearrangement uses TRBV29-1 and TRBJ1-6; 11 bases map to TRBD1. In germline, CDR1 is SQVTM, CDR2 ANQGSEA. This CDR3 comprises 13 residues. With V trimmed by 4 bases and J by 9 bases, 2 bases remained unmatched. As DNA, the CDR3 is TGCAGCGTTGGAGGGACAGGGGGTTCACCCCTCCACTTT. This sequence encodes CSVGGTGGSPLHF.

The gene calls are TRBV4-2 and TRBJ2-5, with TRBD2 matching over 7 bases. J gave up 5 bases and V 4 bases, and 7 bases lay outside the gene matches. The CDR3 is 14 amino acids. Germline V gene lookup returns CDR1 LGHNA and CDR2 YNFKEQ. The CDR3 coding sequence is TGTGCCAGCAGCCCGCGGGAGTTGGGGGAGACCCAGTACTTC. It yields the protein CASSPRELGETQYF.

The genes are TRBV4-3 and TRBJ2-1; D may be TRBD2 (5 bases). This CDR3 contains 16 residues. From germline, CDR1 is LGHNA and CDR2 YSLEER. The V and J ends lost 0 bases and 2 bases respectively, with 11 bases between them. CDR3 coding DNA: TGCGCCAGCAGCCAAGAGGAGGCATCCCCCTACAATGAGCAGTTCTTC. Encoded protein: CASSQEEASPYNEQFF.

This chain uses TRBV19 with TRBJ2-5; D gene uncertain. V was shortened by 5 bases and J by 5 bases, with 15 bases between the two germline ends. The CDR3 is 14 residues long. The germline V gene has CDR1 LNHDA and CDR2 SQIVND (reference sequence). CDR3 in amino acids: CASSLPGTLETQYF. For the CDR3, the DNA is TGTGCCAGTAGTTTGCCAGGCACCTTGGAGACCCAGTACTTC.

This chain uses TRBV30 with TRBJ1-4, with 7 bases identical to TRBD1. The J segment lost 3 bases and the V segment lost 4 bases, leaving 5 bases of the junction unmatched. Germline-derived CDR1 and CDR2 are GTSNPN and SVGIG (reference sequence). The CDR3 runs to 14 residues. CDR3 in DNA: TGTGCCTGGAATGTTCAGGGGGCTAATGAAAAACTGTTTTTT. The encoded protein is CAWNVQGANEKLFF.

The chain couples TRBV29-1 to TRBJ1-1; D possibly corresponds to TRBD1 (6 bases). Trimming pared 7 bases from V and 0 bases from J, leaving 15 bases between. Germline values: CDR1 SQVTM, CDR2 ANQGSEA. The CDR3 consists of 14 residues. The CDR3 protein is CSAQGHKMNTEAFF. The CDR3 DNA reads TGCAGCGCCCAGGGGCATAAGATGAACACTGAAGCTTTCTTT.

The chain carries TRBV9 and TRBJ2-1; TRBD2 matches at 14 bases. V shed 3 bases, J shed 3 bases, and the junction held 14 bases outside the gene matches. The CDR3 has 20 amino acids. Germline CDR1 and CDR2: SGDLS and YYNGEE. The DNA of the CDR3 is TGTGCCAGCAGCGAATCTACACTTGGACTAGCGGGGGGACTCTACAATGAGCAGTTCTTC. Translating gives CASSESTLGLAGGLYNEQFF.

This clone appeared once. This chain connects TRBV9 to TRBJ1-6; D uncertain. V dropped 0 bases and J dropped 4 bases, with 11 bases sitting between them. The CDR3 is made up of 16 amino acids. Germline V gene sequence: CDR1 SGDLS, CDR2 YYNGEE. In DNA, the CDR3 is TGTGCCAGCAGCGTAGGGTCAGGCAAATATAATTCACCCCTCCACTTT. Its translation is CASSVGSGKYNSPLHF.

As DNA, the CDR3 is TGTGCCAGCAGCGTAGTGGACGGGGGGGAAGAGACCCAGTACTTC. Translation gives CASSVVDGGEETQYF. The rearrangement links TRBV9 to TRBJ2-5, with 8 bases fitting TRBD2. CDR3 length: 15 amino acids. V trimming: 0 bases; J trimming: 3 bases; junction bases outside the gene matches: 4. Per germline, CDR1 SGDLS and CDR2 YYNGEE.

The chain recombines TRBV5-4 with TRBJ1-1; D not resolved. The V end was cut by 2 bases, the J end by 1 base, with 9 bases between. Germline CDR1 reads SGHNT; CDR2 reads YYREEE (reference sequence). This CDR3 is built from 14 residues. The CDR3 DNA is TGTGCCAGCAGCTTCGTAGATAAGAACACTGAAGCTTTCTTT. Protein sequence: CASSFVDKNTEAFF.